The entry below describes one T cell receptor (beta chain). The sample originates from a study of OX40 agonist ivuxolimab in advanced cancers. The ends were cut back, 4 bases at V and 15 bases at J, with 19 bases in the middle. Germline lookup yields CDR1 MNHNS and CDR2 SASEGT. The CDR3 is made up of 13 amino acids. Using immunoSEQ multiplex PCR, the repertoire was profiled, and TCRdb retains in-frame clones only, with some absent. There are approximately 68,000 clones in the sample; 85% to 90% occur only once, and around 0.73% lies in the top ten. The specimen was CD4+ or CD8+ T cells sorted from blood, collected in a trial of the OX40 agonist ivuxolimab. The gene calls are TRBV6-1 and TRBJ2-1; possibly TRBD1 for D (6 bases). The receptor was isolated from an adult with an advanced solid tumor such as melanoma, head and neck, liver or kidney cancer. The CDR3 protein is CASSVRQASSRFF. The CDR3 nucleotides are TGTGCCAGCAGTGTGCGACAGGCCAGTTCGCGGTTCTTC.